The entry below gives a single TCR beta chain sequence along with its context. Its antigen is not known. Generated by immunoSEQ multiplex PCR, the TCRdb table keeps only in-frame clones and is missing some. This sample has roughly 380,000 clones, with 85% found just once. This CDR3 spans 14 amino acids. V dropped 2 bases and J dropped 5; count of bases not matched to a gene: 6. Germline loops: CDR1 MDHEN, CDR2 SYDVKM. The data were obtained in a study of Ad26.COV2.S vaccination and SARS-CoV-2 variants. Findings and caveats of the study: CD8+ and CD4+ T cells specific for spike reportedly responded with substantial breadth after vaccination.

The sample's treatment: 15 to 20 received Ad26.COV2.S at low or high dose, single or two shots; roughly 5 received placebo; per-sample allocation not given. The samples were gathered on day 63 after the first injection of vaccine or placebo. The receptor's source is a person between 18 and 65 years old who received the Ad26.COV2.S COVID-19 vaccine or a placebo. The gene calls are TRBV28 and TRBJ2-7, with 7 bases matching TRBD2. The input for sequencing was peripheral blood, taken in a trial of Ad26.COV2.S vaccine versus placebo. The CDR3 DNA is TGTGCCAGCAGTTTAGTGCAGGGAGGGAACGAGCAGTACTTC. The encoded protein is CASSLVQGGNEQYF.